The clone carrying this T cell receptor beta chain was found a few times. The sample comes from a study of blood T cells in healthy people across ages. CDR1 and CDR2 (germline): MGHRA, YSYEKL. This CDR3 is 15 amino acids long. V was trimmed by 0 bases and J by 3 bases, leaving 12 bases between them. For the second PCR, which ran for about 7 to 11 cycles, a sample-barcoded 5' primer and a J-beta primer mix were used. TCRdb called the 5' RACE reads again in MiXCR, with one record for every CDR3 protein. The data hold some 850,000 distinct CDR3 sequences, with about a quarter observed a single time. These sequences were also reported in another study, on T cells of mothers and their children.

Sequencing was carried out using blood. J is TRBJ2-7 and V is TRBV4-1; no clear D gene. The receptor was derived from a boy aged 5-17 years in good health. The CDR3 reads CASSQEASWGYEQYF. The CDR3 bases are TGCGCCAGCAGCCAAGAGGCGTCATGGGGCTACGAGCAGTACTTC.